Below, 29 T cell receptor beta chains from the same sample are listed, as sequenced in a study of blood T cells in healthy people across ages. A J-beta primer mix and a sample-barcoded 5' primer were used in a second PCR of about 7 to 11 cycles. TCRdb redid the calling of the 5' RACE reads with MiXCR, one entry per CDR3 protein. The table shows about 1.5 million distinct CDR3 sequences, with under 55% occurring only once. Sequencing was performed on blood. These receptors were collected from a woman between 18 and 30 years old in good health.

This clonotype was seen only a few times. The chain has TRBV25-1 and TRBJ2-7, with TRBD1 matching over 7 bases. V shed 6 bases and J 8 bases; nucleotides not matched to a gene: 16. The CDR3 is 15 residues long. The germline CDR1 and CDR2 sequences are MGHDK and SYGVNS. The CDR3 sequence: CASSSGTDNYDKQYF. The DNA for the CDR3 is TGTGCCAGCAGCTCCGGGACAGATAACTACGATAAGCAGTACTTC.

The gene calls are TRBV7-9 and TRBJ2-4; D remains ambiguous. Near its end, the DNA agrees better with TRBJ2-7, so the J call may be wrong. This CDR3 contains 13 residues. Germline V CDR1 and CDR2: SEHNR, FQNEAQ (reference sequence). In nucleotides, the CDR3 is TGTGCCAGCAGCTTTAAGAAATCAACCGAGCAGTACTTC. Translating it yields CASSFKKSTEQYF.

The genes are TRBV6-1 and TRBJ2-3; 10 bases match TRBD1. Germline V lookup: CDR1 MNHNS, CDR2 SASEGT. V was clipped by 4 bases and J by 2 bases; unmatched bases: 6. This CDR3 is 16 amino acids long. The CDR3 bases are TGTGCCAGCAGTGCCCGGACAGGGGGGGCCACAGATACGCAGTATTTT. It codes for CASSARTGGATDTQYF.

This clonotype was counted at least ten times. This chain uses TRBV29-1 with TRBJ2-3; tentative D call: TRBD1 (6 bases). The CDR3 length is 14 residues. Looked up from germline, CDR1 is SQVTM and CDR2 is ANQGSEA. V was shortened by 3 bases and J by 6 bases, with 16 bases between the two germline ends. The CDR3 nucleotides read TGCAGCGTTGAGGGGATAGGGGGTGTCGATACGCAGTATTTT. Its protein is CSVEGIGGVDTQYF.

The CDR3 loop is CASSQRGPHQPQHF. The CDR3, as DNA: TGTGCCAGCAGCCAGAGGGGACCTCATCAGCCCCAGCATTTT. The chain joins TRBV3-1 to TRBJ1-5, with D possibly matching TRBD1 (5 bases). Germline V gene sequence: CDR1 LGHDT, CDR2 YNNKEL (reference sequence). The V end lost 3 bases, the J end lost 5 bases, and 11 bases lay between the germline ends. The CDR3 is made up of 14 amino acids.

This clonotype was detected a few times. The CDR3: CSAREPGRTEAFF. The CDR3 nucleotides read TGCAGTGCTAGAGAACCAGGGAGAACTGAAGCTTTCTTT. The chain is built from TRBV20-1 and TRBJ1-1; weak D call: TRBD1 (5 bases). Germline lookup yields CDR1 DFQATT and CDR2 SNEGSKA (reference sequence). V lost 0 bases and J lost 5, with 10 bases in between. The CDR3 consists of 13 residues.

A few counts support this clonotype. This sequence joins TRBV20-1 and TRBJ2-1; 13 bases map to TRBD2. V dropped 2 bases and J dropped 8; count of bases not matched to a gene: 6. The CDR3 spans 15 residues. The germline V gene encodes CDR1 DFQATT and CDR2 SNEGSKA (reference sequence). CDR3 sequence: CSARNWTSGRDEQFF. CDR3 DNA: TGCAGTGCTAGAAACTGGACTAGCGGGAGAGATGAGCAGTTCTTC.

V and J are TRBV28 and TRBJ1-2, with D maybe TRBD1 (5 bases). V was cut by 7 bases and J by 1 base, with 16 bases left in between. The CDR3 length is 15 residues. Germline-derived CDR1 and CDR2 are MDHEN and SYDVKM. The CDR3 coding sequence is TGTGCCAGCACCGAGAATGGGGGACGTAACTATGGCTACACCTTC. Translating gives CASTENGGRNYGYTF.

The chain has TRBV5-1 and TRBJ2-3, with a weak D call TRBD2 (5 bases). Trimming took 3 bases from V and 1 from J, leaving 15 bases between them. Germline V gene sequence: CDR1 SGHRS, CDR2 YFSETQ. There are 16 residues in the CDR3. CDR3 protein: CASSSWGSRGTDTQYF. As DNA, the CDR3 is TGCGCCAGCAGCTCGTGGGGTTCGAGGGGCACAGATACGCAGTATTTT.

This clonotype showed up many times. The rearrangement uses TRBV29-1 and TRBJ1-2; no reliable D call. The CDR3 length is 12 residues. CDR1 and CDR2 from the germline V gene are SQVTM and ANQGSEA. Trimming removed 3 bases at V and 5 bases at J, with 10 bases between. CDR3 sequence reads: CSVENTAYGYTF. The CDR3 coding sequence is TGCAGCGTTGAGAACACTGCGTATGGCTACACCTTC.

The rearrangement links TRBV28 to TRBJ1-2; 10 positions match TRBD1. Looked up from germline, CDR1 is MDHEN and CDR2 is SYDVKM. CDR3 length: 16 residues. V was clipped by 1 base and J by 6 bases; unmatched bases: 8. This CDR3 is CASSLFRDRGGHGYTF. In DNA, the CDR3 is TGTGCCAGCAGTTTATTCCGGGACAGGGGCGGCCATGGCTACACCTTC.

This clonotype was counted a few times. The V gene is TRBV13, the J gene TRBJ1-2, with 7 bases lining up with TRBD1. V gave up 0 bases and J gave up 6 bases; unmatched junction bases: 7. Germline values: CDR1 PRHDT, CDR2 FYEKMQ (reference sequence). The CDR3 covers 15 residues. The CDR3 reads CASSLGRDSVDGYTF. The CDR3 coding sequence is TGTGCCAGCAGCTTAGGCCGGGACAGTGTGGATGGCTACACCTTC.

This clonotype was seen a handful of times. This rearrangement joins TRBV29-1 to TRBJ2-7; D call uncertain. The germline V gene encodes CDR1 SQVTM and CDR2 ANQGSEA. The CDR3 consists of 16 residues. Trimming cost V 0 bases and J 2 bases, with 17 bases left between them. The CDR3 here is CSVEDPPCVPPYEQYF. The CDR3 DNA sequence: TGCAGCGTTGAAGATCCCCCTTGCGTTCCCCCCTACGAGCAGTACTTC.

Turning to this clonotype: A junction boundary mismatches the germline segment, possibly from a read error. The chain carries TRBV20-1 and TRBJ2-4; D is unclear. Germline CDR1 DFQATT, CDR2 SNEGSKA (reference sequence). This CDR3 contains 12 residues. DNA for the CDR3: TGCAGTGTGGGCGTAGCCAAAAACATTCGGTACTTC. Protein sequence: CSVGVAKNIRYF.

About this clonotype: One end of the junction varies from germline; a read error may be responsible. The chain joins TRBV7-7 to TRBJ1-1; no clear D. In germline, CDR1 is SSHAT, CDR2 FNYEAQ (reference sequence). The CDR3 consists of 13 residues. The DNA of the CDR3 is TGTGCTAGCAGCTCCGACATGGATGGTGGAGCTTTCTTT. Amino acids: CASSSDMDGGAFF.

The genes are TRBV27 and TRBJ2-6, with D maybe TRBD1 (6 bases). CDR1 MNHEY and CDR2 SMNVEV come from the germline V gene (reference sequence). Deletions cut 6 bases from V and 0 bases from J, with 12 bases between. The CDR3 is 16 amino acids. CDR3: CASRLVDSSGANVLTF. The CDR3 DNA sequence: TGTGCCAGCAGACTAGTGGACAGCTCTGGGGCCAACGTCCTGACTTTC.

This chain links TRBV18 with TRBJ2-1; D ambiguous. Germline values: CDR1 KGHSH, CDR2 LQKENI. Deletions cut 2 bases from V and 8 bases from J, with 10 bases between. The CDR3 consists of 13 residues. CDR3 loop: CASSPATSHEQFF. The CDR3 nucleotides are TGTGCCAGCTCACCAGCAACTTCCCATGAGCAGTTCTTC.

The table lists this clonotype with a few counts. The rearrangement uses TRBV2 and TRBJ2-3, with no clear D. The CDR3 covers 13 residues. V was pared by 7 bases and J by 2 bases, with 10 bases between. Germline CDR1 reads SNHLY; CDR2 reads FYNNEI. This CDR3 is CASNRIATDTQYF. In nucleotides, the CDR3 is TGTGCCAGCAATCGTATAGCCACAGATACGCAGTATTTT.

Of note for this clonotype: A single base separates this from a much larger clone, so it may be a read error. The chain has TRBV4-3 and TRBJ2-1; no definite D call. CDR3 length: 14 amino acids. The germline gives CDR1 LGHNA, CDR2 YSLEER. The V and J ends lost 0 bases and 4 bases respectively, with 7 bases between them. CDR3 in amino acids: CASSQEAAYNEQFF. CDR3 DNA sequence: TGCGCCAGCAGCCAAGAAGCCGCTTACAATGAGCAGTTCTTC.

As to this clonotype: A much more abundant neighbour one base away suggests this may be a read error. The chain combines TRBV7-9 with TRBJ2-1; 9 bases agree with TRBD1. Per germline, CDR1 SEHNR and CDR2 FQNEAQ (reference sequence). There are 17 residues in the CDR3. Germline trimming cut 6 bases from V and 4 bases from J; bases unmatched to any gene: 13. CDR3 nucleotide sequence: TGTGCCAGCAGATCCGGTTCTAAGGACAGGGGTTACAATGAGCAGTTCTTC. Amino acids: CASRSGSKDRGYNEQFF.

This clonotype was counted between two and nine times. The chain joins TRBV6-5 to TRBJ2-1; tentatively, D is TRBD2 (6 bases). This CDR3 region has 15 residues. Germline values: CDR1 MNHEY, CDR2 SVGAGI. With 4 bases removed from V and 6 bases from J, the gap between germline ends came to 16 bases. The CDR3 DNA reads TGTGCCAGCAGTTCTTACTCCACCGGGAGCAATGAGCAGTTCTTC. Translation: CASSSYSTGSNEQFF.

J is TRBJ2-1 and V is TRBV20-1, with 9 bases identical to TRBD2. The ends lost 5 bases at V and 7 bases at J; junction bases unmatched: 21. Germline loops: CDR1 DFQATT, CDR2 SNEGSKA (reference sequence). This CDR3 is built from 18 residues. The DNA for the CDR3 is TGCAGTGCTTCCCAGGGGGTACGCGGGAGGGCCCCCCTTAATGAGCAGTTCTTC. This gives the protein CSASQGVRGRAPLNEQFF.

CDR3 in amino acids: CASSQTQGTNEKLFF. The DNA for the CDR3 is TGCGCCAGCAGCCAAACCCAGGGGACTAATGAAAAACTGTTTTTT. The V call is TRBV4-1, the J call TRBJ1-4, with TRBD1 as a possible D gene (6 bases). Per germline, CDR1 MGHRA and CDR2 YSYEKL. The CDR3 is made up of 15 amino acids. Trimming shortened V by 2 bases and J by 2 bases, and 9 bases separated the two germline ends.

This clonotype was recorded a few times. V usage is TRBV10-3 and J usage is TRBJ2-5, with a tentative D call TRBD2 (5 bases). Germline assignment: CDR1 ENHRY and CDR2 SYGVKD. This CDR3 is built from 12 residues. Trimming stripped 6 bases from V and 4 bases from J, with 9 bases between. The DNA of the CDR3 is TGTGCCATCAGCGGGATTGGAGAGACCCAGTACTTC. Its protein is CAISGIGETQYF.

This chain connects TRBV6-1 to TRBJ2-1; 11 bases match TRBD2. Trimming removed 1 base from V and 9 bases from J; junction bases left unmatched: 5. This CDR3 is 15 amino acids long. The V gene's germline CDR1 is MNHNS and CDR2 SASEGT. The CDR3: CASSEVSGRASEQFF. Here the CDR3 DNA reads TGTGCCAGCAGTGAAGTTAGCGGGAGGGCCTCTGAGCAGTTCTTC.

The chain links TRBV5-1 to TRBJ2-7; D possibly corresponds to TRBD2 (5 bases). V was pared by 1 base and J by 2 bases, with 10 bases between. Germline-derived CDR1 and CDR2 are SGHRS and YFSETQ. CDR3 length: 14 residues. The CDR3 nucleotides are TGCGCCAGCAGCTTGACGGGGTGGCCCTACGAGCAGTACTTC. Translation gives CASSLTGWPYEQYF. The full variable domain, its missing parts supplied by reference TRBV5-1 and TRBJ2-7, is KAGVTQTPRYLIKTRGQQVTLSCSPISGHRSVSWYQQTPGQGLQFLFEYFSETQRNKGNFPGRFSGRQFSNSRSEMNVSTLELGDSALYLCASSLTGWPYEQYFGPGTRLTVT.

This clonotype has only one observation. V gene TRBV15 combines with J gene TRBJ1-5; TRBD1 agrees at 7 bases. The CDR3 totals 16 residues. Unmatched junction bases numbered 7, after V lost 0 bases and J lost 5 bases. Germline V gene sequence: CDR1 LNHNV, CDR2 YYDKDF (reference sequence). Here the CDR3 reads CATSRDQSRGDQPQHF. In DNA form, the CDR3 reads TGTGCCACCAGCAGAGATCAGAGCAGGGGGGATCAGCCCCAGCATTTT.

This chain connects TRBV7-2 to TRBJ2-7; the D gene is possibly TRBD1 (5 bases). This CDR3 has 14 residues. V was cut by 5 bases and J by 3 bases, with 14 bases left in between. The germline V gene has CDR1 SGHTA and CDR2 FQGNSA. The CDR3 DNA reads TGTGCCAGCAGCCCCCCCCCAGGGTACTACGAGCAGTACTTC. It codes for CASSPPPGYYEQYF.

This sequence joins TRBV9 and TRBJ1-5; TRBD1 is a possible D gene (5 bases). The V end was cut by 3 bases, the J end by 5 bases, with 24 bases between. CDR1 is SGDLS and CDR2 is YYNGEE in the germline V gene. This CDR3 is 18 amino acids long. The CDR3 protein is CASSATRGRGFGDQPQHF. As DNA, the CDR3 is TGTGCCAGCAGCGCCACGCGAGGGAGGGGTTTTGGCGATCAGCCCCAGCATTTT.